This is a list of T cell receptor beta chains from one sample in a study of OX40 agonist ivuxolimab in advanced cancers. Assay used: immunoSEQ multiplex PCR; TCRdb lists only in-frame clones, some missing. The data contain 95,000 to 150,000 clones, about 94% of them seen just once; the ten biggest clones take up 0.15% to 0.17%. This specimen consisted of CD4+ or CD8+ T cells sorted from blood, obtained in a trial of the OX40 agonist ivuxolimab. The receptors were sampled from an adult with an advanced solid tumor such as melanoma, head and neck, liver or kidney cancer. CDR3s include the opening cysteine and the closing phenylalanine or tryptophan. Fields, in order: J gene, clone size, D gene, V gene, CDR3 protein, CDR3 DNA. A D gene is named only where the DNA matches it firmly. Some rows mark clone size as missing; the rest say once, few, many or name a class of expanded clone.

j_call: TRBJ2-5; clone_size: -; d_call: -; v_call: TRBV27; cdr3_aa: CASSADHSSQTQYF; cdr3_nt: TGTGCCAGCAGTGCGGACCACTCTTCACAGACCCAGTACTTC
j_call: TRBJ2-1; clone_size: -; d_call: -; v_call: TRBV7-3; cdr3_aa: CASSLTVTRAAYNEQFF; cdr3_nt: TGTGCCAGCAGCTTAACGGTAACTAGGGCGGCCTACAATGAGCAGTTCTTC
j_call: TRBJ1-5; clone_size: -; d_call: TRBD1; v_call: TRBV19; cdr3_aa: CASSTKTGANYQPQHF; cdr3_nt: TGTGCCAGTAGTACCAAGACAGGGGCTAACTATCAGCCCCAGCATTTT
j_call: TRBJ1-1; clone_size: -; d_call: -; v_call: TRBV14; cdr3_aa: CASSQDRSRGNTEAFF; cdr3_nt: TGTGCCAGCAGCCAAGATCGATCCAGGGGGAACACTGAAGCTTTCTTT
j_call: TRBJ1-5; clone_size: -; d_call: -; v_call: TRBV9; cdr3_aa: CASSVDRRTTHQPQHF; cdr3_nt: TGTGCCAGCAGCGTAGATCGCCGGACAACCCATCAGCCCCAGCATTTT
j_call: TRBJ1-2; clone_size: -; d_call: -; v_call: TRBV9; cdr3_aa: CASSVVGTYYGYTF; cdr3_nt: TGTGCCAGCAGCGTAGTTGGGACATACTATGGCTACACCTTC
j_call: TRBJ2-5; clone_size: -; d_call: TRBD1; v_call: TRBV5-1; cdr3_aa: CASRNPGQGVSETQYF; cdr3_nt: TGCGCCAGCAGAAATCCGGGACAGGGTGTTTCGGAGACCCAGTACTTC
j_call: TRBJ2-2; clone_size: -; d_call: TRBD2; v_call: TRBV28; cdr3_aa: CASSPPAGGGRTGELFF; cdr3_nt: TGTGCCAGCAGTCCCCCGGCCGGCGGGGGACGAACCGGGGAGCTGTTTTTT
j_call: TRBJ2-3; clone_size: -; d_call: -; v_call: TRBV9; cdr3_aa: CASSASGSRRGFGATDTQYF; cdr3_nt: TGTGCCAGCAGCGCATCGGGTAGCAGGAGAGGTTTTGGCGCCACAGATACGCAGTATTTT
j_call: TRBJ1-2; clone_size: once; d_call: -; v_call: TRBV30; cdr3_aa: CAWSVSESSSYGYTF; cdr3_nt: TGTGCCTGGAGTGTGTCGGAATCCTCTTCCTATGGCTACACCTTC
j_call: TRBJ2-1; clone_size: once; d_call: -; v_call: TRBV2; cdr3_aa: CASKGSSNIYNEQFF; cdr3_nt: TGTGCCAGCAAAGGCAGCTCGAACATCTACAATGAGCAGTTCTTC
j_call: TRBJ2-1; clone_size: -; d_call: -; v_call: TRBV5-1; cdr3_aa: CASSLAGSGTDEQFF; cdr3_nt: TGCGCCAGCAGCTTGGCGGGTAGCGGGACAGATGAGCAGTTCTTC
j_call: TRBJ1-5; clone_size: -; d_call: TRBD1; v_call: TRBV5-1; cdr3_aa: CASSLGTGDQPQHF; cdr3_nt: TGCGCCAGCAGCTTGGGGACAGGGGATCAGCCCCAGCATTTT
j_call: TRBJ1-1; clone_size: -; d_call: -; v_call: TRBV6-1; cdr3_aa: CASSERAANTEAFF; cdr3_nt: TGTGCCAGCAGTGAACGGGCGGCGAACACTGAAGCTTTCTTT
j_call: TRBJ2-3; clone_size: -; d_call: TRBD2; v_call: TRBV28; cdr3_aa: CASSSPSGRAVDTQYF; cdr3_nt: TGTGCCAGCAGTTCCCCTAGCGGGAGGGCCGTAGATACGCAGTATTTT
j_call: TRBJ1-4; clone_size: -; d_call: TRBD1; v_call: TRBV28; cdr3_aa: CASSLSPPGQGYEKLFF; cdr3_nt: TGTGCCAGCAGTTTATCCCCCCCGGGACAGGGTTACGAAAAACTGTTTTTT
j_call: TRBJ2-5; clone_size: -; d_call: TRBD2; v_call: TRBV5-4; cdr3_aa: CASSLGTSGRQETQYF; cdr3_nt: TGTGCCAGCAGCTTGGGGACTAGCGGGCGCCAAGAGACCCAGTACTTC
j_call: TRBJ2-5; clone_size: -; d_call: -; v_call: TRBV28; cdr3_aa: CAPRTPKETQYF; cdr3_nt: TGTGCCCCCCGGACACCAAAAGAGACCCAGTACTTC
j_call: TRBJ2-3; clone_size: -; d_call: -; v_call: TRBV5-6; cdr3_aa: CASSSQGGPTDTQYF; cdr3_nt: TGTGCCAGCAGCTCCCAGGGGGGGCCCACAGATACGCAGTATTTT
j_call: TRBJ1-4; clone_size: -; d_call: TRBD1; v_call: TRBV19; cdr3_aa: CASSPGQGVEKLFF; cdr3_nt: TGTGCCAGTAGTCCGGGACAGGGGGTTGAAAAACTGTTTTTT
j_call: TRBJ2-7; clone_size: -; d_call: -; v_call: TRBV9; cdr3_aa: CASSPSNEQYF; cdr3_nt: TGTGCCAGCAGCCCCTCCAACGAGCAGTACTTC
j_call: TRBJ1-5; clone_size: -; d_call: TRBD1; v_call: TRBV18; cdr3_aa: CASSSTGSNQPQHF; cdr3_nt: TGTGCCAGCTCATCGACAGGGAGCAATCAGCCCCAGCATTTT
j_call: TRBJ2-1; clone_size: -; d_call: -; v_call: TRBV11-2; cdr3_aa: CASSYRTLRTYNEQFF; cdr3_nt: TGTGCCAGCAGTTATAGGACTCTACGTACCTACAATGAGCAGTTCTTC
j_call: TRBJ1-2; clone_size: -; d_call: TRBD1; v_call: TRBV27; cdr3_aa: CASSKTGANYGYTF; cdr3_nt: TGTGCCAGCAGTAAAACAGGGGCGAACTATGGCTACACCTTC
j_call: TRBJ2-2; clone_size: -; d_call: TRBD1; v_call: TRBV2; cdr3_aa: CASSGRGRNTGELFF; cdr3_nt: TGTGCCAGCAGTGGCAGGGGGCGAAATACCGGGGAGCTGTTTTTT
j_call: TRBJ2-1; clone_size: -; d_call: TRBD1; v_call: TRBV6-6; cdr3_aa: CASSPRQGAYNEQFF; cdr3_nt: TGTGCCAGCAGTCCGCGACAGGGTGCTTACAATGAGCAGTTCTTC